This T cell receptor beta chain was captured in a study of blood T cell repertoires in COVID-19. Whole-study context: Both acute and convalescent COVID-19 samples were obtained from the United States, Italy and Spain. Sources were T cells, B-cell-depleted T cells, or PBMCs; the material itself was cDNA or gDNA.

This CDR3 is 13 amino acids long. V was cut by 4 bases and J by 10 bases, with 13 bases left in between. CDR1 KGHDR and CDR2 SFDVKD come from the germline V gene. Original processing methods: Amplification from reference gene primers served as the basis for estimated nucleated cell counts. Only in-frame clones appear in the TCRdb table, and some are missing; sequencing was by immunoSEQ multiplex PCR. V and J calls plus clone size are reproduced from that table; the DNA served to infer D and trimming. The data show around 140,000 clones, about 80% seen once. The sample taken for sequencing was peripheral blood. This clonotype was obtained from an older man who had recovered from COVID-19. The V and J genes are TRBV24-1 and TRBJ2-1, with D maybe TRBD1 (6 bases). CDR3 amino acids: CATSETGIVEQFF. The CDR3 DNA is TGTGCCACCAGTGAAACAGGGATCGTGGAGCAGTTCTTC.